The T cell receptor beta chain described here comes from a study of CD8+ T cells in alopecia areata. General study findings and limits: Patients shared TCRs less clearly than mice did, possibly for HLA-related reasons.

By share, this clone ranks as medium-sized (0.01 to 0.1%). The antigen is undetermined. V was cut by 1 base and J by 10 bases, with 14 bases left in between. The CDR3 consists of 15 residues. CDR1 and CDR2 (germline): KGHSH, LQKENI. Obtained from alopecia areata patients were lesional scalp punch biopsies along with peripheral blood. Following RNA extraction, reverse transcription yielded cDNA that acted as the sequencing template. The table came from immunoSEQ multiplex PCR; TCRdb's copy has only in-frame clones and leaves some out. Of 12,000 or so clones in the sample, about 60% were seen once. The TCR comes from a human donor with alopecia areata. The chain is built from TRBV18 and TRBJ1-6; D unclear. Sequencing was done on a sample of skin. CDR3 protein: CASSPRAESGSPLHF. As DNA, the CDR3 is TGTGCCAGCTCACCACGAGCTGAGTCTGGCTCACCCCTCCACTTT.